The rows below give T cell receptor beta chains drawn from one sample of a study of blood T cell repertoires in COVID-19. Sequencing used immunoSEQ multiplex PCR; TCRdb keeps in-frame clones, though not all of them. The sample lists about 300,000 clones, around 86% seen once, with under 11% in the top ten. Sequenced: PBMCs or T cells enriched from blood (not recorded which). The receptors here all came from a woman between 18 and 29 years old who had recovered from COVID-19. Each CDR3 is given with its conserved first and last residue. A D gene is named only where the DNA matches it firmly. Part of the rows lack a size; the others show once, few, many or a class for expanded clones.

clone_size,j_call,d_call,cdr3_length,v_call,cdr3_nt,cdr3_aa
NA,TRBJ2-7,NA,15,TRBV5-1,TGCGCCAGCAGCTTCTTCCAGGGTGGCTCCTACGAGCAGTACTTC,CASSFFQGGSYEQYF
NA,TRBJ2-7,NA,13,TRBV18,TGTGCCAGCTCACCACCGACACCCTACGAGCAGTACTTC,CASSPPTPYEQYF
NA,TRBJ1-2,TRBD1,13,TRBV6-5,TGTGCCAGCCGGGACAGTGGGGCTATCGGCTACACCTTC,CASRDSGAIGYTF
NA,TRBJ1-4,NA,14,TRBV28,TGTGCCAGCACCAGACCCGGGGGGAGCTGGGAACTGTTTTTT,CASTRPGGSWELFF
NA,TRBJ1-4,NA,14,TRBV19,TGTGCCAGTAGTGCCCTTGGGCGCGAGGAAAAACTGTTTTTT,CASSALGREEKLFF
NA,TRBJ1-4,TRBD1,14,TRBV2,TGTGCCAGCATGCTACAGGGGTTTAATGAAAAACTGTTTTTT,CASMLQGFNEKLFF
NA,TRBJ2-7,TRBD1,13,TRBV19,TGTGCCAGTAGTGTGGGACAGAACTACGAGCAGTACTTC,CASSVGQNYEQYF
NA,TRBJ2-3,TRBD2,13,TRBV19,TGTGCCACTAACGCGGGAGATGGGGATACGCAGTATTTT,CATNAGDGDTQYF
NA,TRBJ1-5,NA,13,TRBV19,TGTGCCAGTAGTATTTCAGGGTTTCAGCCCCAGCATTTT,CASSISGFQPQHF
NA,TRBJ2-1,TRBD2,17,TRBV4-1,TGCGCCAGCAGCCAAGTCGAACGGACTAGCGGGACTAATGAGCAGTTCTTC,CASSQVERTSGTNEQFF
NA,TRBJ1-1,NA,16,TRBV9,TGTGCCAGCAGCGCGTCCTTAACTCAGGGGTCCACTGAAGCTTTCTTT,CASSASLTQGSTEAFF
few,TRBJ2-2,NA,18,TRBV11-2,TGTGCCAGCAGTTACAGGAAGGTCCTGACAACGAACACCGGGGAGCTGTTTTTT,CASSYRKVLTTNTGELFF
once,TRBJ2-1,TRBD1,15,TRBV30,TGTGCCTGGTCCAACAGGGGGCGAGTCGTCAATGAGCAGTTCTTC,CAWSNRGRVVNEQFF
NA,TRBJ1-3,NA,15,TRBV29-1,TGCAGCGTTGGGCACAGTACAGGGTCGGGAAACACCATATATTTT,CSVGHSTGSGNTIYF
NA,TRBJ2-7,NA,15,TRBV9,TGTGCCAGCAGCGTAGGGAGGGGCTCCTCCTACGAGCAGTACTTC,CASSVGRGSSYEQYF
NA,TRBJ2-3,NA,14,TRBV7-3,TGTGCCAGCAGCCTCGGAGTAGGGGCAGATACGCAGTATTTT,CASSLGVGADTQYF
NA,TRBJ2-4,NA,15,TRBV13,TGTGCCAGCAGCTTAAGGGGGGGCGGAGGAAACATTCAGTACTTC,CASSLRGGGGNIQYF
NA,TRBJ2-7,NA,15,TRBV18,TGTGCCAGCTCACCACGCGGGGACCCCCCCCACGAGCAGTACTTC,CASSPRGDPPHEQYF
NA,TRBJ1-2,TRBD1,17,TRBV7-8,TGTGCCAGCACCCCTCGCAGACAGGGAACCCCCTCCTATGGCTACACCTTC,CASTPRRQGTPSYGYTF
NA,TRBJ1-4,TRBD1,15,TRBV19,TGTGCCAGTAGCACTCAAGGACAGGGCTATGAAAAACTGTTTTTT,CASSTQGQGYEKLFF
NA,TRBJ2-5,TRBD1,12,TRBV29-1,TGCAGCGTTCGAACAGGGGAGGAGACCCAGTACTTC,CSVRTGEETQYF
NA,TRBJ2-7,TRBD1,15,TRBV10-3,TGTGCCATCAGTGAGTCAACGGGACAGTCCTACGAGCAGTACTTC,CAISESTGQSYEQYF
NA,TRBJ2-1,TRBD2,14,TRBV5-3,TGTGCCAGAAGCTTACTAGCGGGGGGGAATGAGCAGTTCTTC,CARSLLAGGNEQFF
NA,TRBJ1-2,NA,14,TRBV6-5,TGTGCCAGCACTCCCATGGGGGGGGACTATGGCTACACCTTC,CASTPMGGDYGYTF
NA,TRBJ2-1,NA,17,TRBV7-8,TGTGCCAGCAGCTTAGGTATTCGCGGGATCTCCTACAATGAGCAGTTCTTC,CASSLGIRGISYNEQFF
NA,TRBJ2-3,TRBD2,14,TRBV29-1,TGCAGCGTTGATAAACGGGAGGGCACAGATACGCAGTATTTT,CSVDKREGTDTQYF
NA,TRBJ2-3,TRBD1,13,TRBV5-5,TGTGCCAGCAGCTTGATCTTGGGACAGGGTAAGGATTTT,CASSLILGQGKDF
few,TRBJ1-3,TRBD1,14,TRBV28,TGTGCCAGCAGGCGACAGGGAACTGGAAACACCATATATTTT,CASRRQGTGNTIYF
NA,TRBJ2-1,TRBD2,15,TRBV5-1,TGCGCCAGCAGCCTTAGGGGACTAGCGGACAATGAGCAGTTCTTC,CASSLRGLADNEQFF
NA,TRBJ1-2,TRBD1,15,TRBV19,TGTGCCAGTAGTATAGCCCCGGGACAGGGGTATGGCTACACCTTC,CASSIAPGQGYGYTF
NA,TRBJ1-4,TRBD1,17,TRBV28,TGTGCCAGCAGTCACAGGGGCGATATTACAACTAATGAAAAACTGTTTTTT,CASSHRGDITTNEKLFF
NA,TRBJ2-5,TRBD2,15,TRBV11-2,TGTGCCAGCAGCCAAGCGGGGGGGTGGATGGAGACCCAGTACTTC,CASSQAGGWMETQYF
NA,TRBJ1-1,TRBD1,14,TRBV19,TGTGCCAGTAGTTTGGACAGGGCGAACACTGAAGCTTTCTTT,CASSLDRANTEAFF
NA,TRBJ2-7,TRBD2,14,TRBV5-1,TGCGCCAGCAGCCCTGGGGGGGTATCCTACGAGCAGTACTTC,CASSPGGVSYEQYF
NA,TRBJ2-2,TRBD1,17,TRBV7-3,TGTGCCAGCAGCCAAAACCCCGGACAGGGGAACACCGGGGAGCTGTTTTTT,CASSQNPGQGNTGELFF
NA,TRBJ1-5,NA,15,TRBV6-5,TGTGCCAGCAGGCCTGGGGGAGGTCAGCCCCAGCCCCAGCATTTT,CASRPGGGQPQPQHF
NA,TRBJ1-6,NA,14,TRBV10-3,TGTGCCATCGCCAGGGGCTCCTATAATTCACCCCTCCACTTT,CAIARGSYNSPLHF
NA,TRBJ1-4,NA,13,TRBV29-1,TGCAGCGTTAGGAGTGCAACTAATGAAAAACTGTTTTTT,CSVRSATNEKLFF
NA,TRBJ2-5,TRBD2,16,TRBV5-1,TGCGCCAGCAGCTCGCTTGAGGGACTAGCGGGGGAGACCCAGTACTTC,CASSSLEGLAGETQYF
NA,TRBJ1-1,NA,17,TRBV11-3,TGTGCCAGCAGCTTCGGGGGGCCGGGGCCTATGAACACTGAAGCTTTCTTT,CASSFGGPGPMNTEAFF
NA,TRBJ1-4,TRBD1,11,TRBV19,TGTGCCAGGCGGACAGGGGAAAAACTGTTTTTT,CARRTGEKLFF
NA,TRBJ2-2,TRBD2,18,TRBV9,TGTGCCAGCAGCGTAACTAGCGGGAGGACCCTGGACACCGGGGAGCTGTTTTTT,CASSVTSGRTLDTGELFF
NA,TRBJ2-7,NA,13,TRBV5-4,TGTGCCAGCAGCTTGGGGGCAGTCTACGAGCAGTACTTC,CASSLGAVYEQYF
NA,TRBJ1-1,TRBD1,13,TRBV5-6,TGTGCCAGCAGCTTCGGACAGGTCTATGAAGCTTTCTTT,CASSFGQVYEAFF
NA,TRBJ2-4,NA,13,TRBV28,TGTGCCAGCCGGGCAGGGGCCAAAAACATTCAGTACTTC,CASRAGAKNIQYF
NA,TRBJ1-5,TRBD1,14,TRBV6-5,TGTGCCAGCAGTCGAGACAGGGTCGGGCAGCCCCAGCATTTT,CASSRDRVGQPQHF
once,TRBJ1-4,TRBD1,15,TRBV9,TGTGCCAGCAGCGTAGCTGGGACAGGGGGCGAAAAACTGTTTTTT,CASSVAGTGGEKLFF
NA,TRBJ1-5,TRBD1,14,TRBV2,TGTGCCAGCCAGCCAGACAGGGGCAATCAGCCCCAGCATTTT,CASQPDRGNQPQHF
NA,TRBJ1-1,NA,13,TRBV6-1,TGTGCCAGCAGTGGGTATAGAGGGACTGAAGCTTTCTTT,CASSGYRGTEAFF
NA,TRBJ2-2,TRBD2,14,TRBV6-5,TGTGCCAGCCAGACTAGCGGGAGTACCGGGGAGCTGTTTTTT,CASQTSGSTGELFF
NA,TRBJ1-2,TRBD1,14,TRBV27,TGTGCCAGCAGGAGGGGACAGGGTGGCTATGGCTACACCTTC,CASRRGQGGYGYTF
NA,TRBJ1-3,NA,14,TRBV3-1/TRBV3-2,TGTGCCAGCAGCCAAGATTGGGAGGGAAACACCATATATTTT,CASSQDWEGNTIYF
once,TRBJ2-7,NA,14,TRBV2,TGTGCCAGCAGTGAGAGACAGATATCCTACGAGCAGTACTTC,CASSERQISYEQYF
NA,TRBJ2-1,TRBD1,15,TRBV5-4,TGTGCCAGCAGCCTCGGGACAGAGCCCTACAATGAGCAGTTCTTC,CASSLGTEPYNEQFF
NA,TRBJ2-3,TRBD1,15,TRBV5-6,TGTGCCAGCAGCCCGGTGGGGACAGGCACAGATACGCAGTATTTT,CASSPVGTGTDTQYF
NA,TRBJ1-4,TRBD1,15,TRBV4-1,TGCGCCAGCAGCCGAACCGGGACAGGGGATGAAAAACTGTTTTTT,CASSRTGTGDEKLFF
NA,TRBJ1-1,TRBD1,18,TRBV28,TGTGCCAGCAGTTTATCAGGGGGCTTGGGTACCGTGAACACTGAAGCTTTCTTT,CASSLSGGLGTVNTEAFF